A selection of T cell receptor beta chains follows, all from one sample in a study of blood T cells in healthy people across ages. One entry per CDR3 protein results from TCRdb running MiXCR on the 5' RACE reads. The table shows around 2 million distinct CDR3 sequences, with 30% to 40% occurring only once. Sequences were obtained from blood. These receptors came from a human donor in good health. Both conserved end residues are part of each CDR3. Each record gives: J gene, V gene, CDR3 length, D gene, clone size, CDR3 protein, CDR3 DNA. A D gene is named only where the DNA matches it firmly. Clone size is not always given. Where it is, it says once, few, many or a class for expanded clones.

TRBJ1-2	TRBV5-4	14	NA	NA	CASSLEAQQDGYTF	TGTGCCAGCAGCTTGGAGGCCCAACAGGATGGCTACACCTTC
TRBJ1-1	TRBV29-1	11	NA	NA	CSVERGMRAFF	TGCAGCGTTGAACGGGGCATGAGGGCTTTCTTT
TRBJ2-1	TRBV7-9	16	TRBD1	few	CASSSGTGRTYNEQFF	TGTGCCAGCAGCTCCGGGACAGGGAGAACCTACAATGAGCAGTTCTTC
TRBJ1-4	TRBV20-1	12	NA	NA	CSAFWGNEKLFF	TGCAGTGCTTTCTGGGGCAATGAAAAACTGTTTTTT
TRBJ2-3	TRBV9	16	NA	NA	CASSVGGGTATDTQYF	TGTGCCAGCAGCGTAGGAGGGGGGACTGCGACAGATACGCAGTATTTT
TRBJ1-1	TRBV6-2/TRBV6-3	16	TRBD1	NA	CASGDREPFLNTEAFF	TGTGCCAGCGGTGACAGGGAACCTTTCTTGAACACTGAAGCTTTCTTT
TRBJ2-1	TRBV29-1	14	NA	few	CSVEEIGSYNEQFF	TGCAGCGTTGAAGAGATAGGGTCCTACAATGAGCAGTTCTTC
TRBJ1-2	TRBV12-3/TRBV12-4	14	TRBD1	NA	CASSLGATGGSYTF	TGTGCCAGCAGTTTGGGGGCGACAGGGGGAAGCTACACCTTC
TRBJ1-4	TRBV10-3	15	NA	few	CAISEFAGSNEKLFF	TGTGCCATCAGTGAGTTCGCGGGCTCTAATGAAAAACTGTTTTTT
TRBJ1-1	TRBV29-1	12	TRBD1	NA	CSARQGGLEAFF	TGCAGCGCGCGACAGGGAGGCTTAGAAGCTTTCTTT
TRBJ2-2	TRBV11-2	14	NA	NA	CASSFSREPGELFF	TGTGCCAGCAGCTTCTCCAGGGAACCCGGGGAGCTGTTTTTT
TRBJ1-1	TRBV25-1	14	NA	many	CASSDSSWNTEAFF	TGTGCCAGCAGTGACAGTTCTTGGAACACTGAAGCTTTCTTT
TRBJ1-2	TRBV7-9	13	NA	NA	CASSPDMSHGYTF	TGTGCCAGCAGCCCGGACATGAGCCATGGCTACACCTTC
TRBJ1-2	TRBV7-9	14	NA	NA	CASSFVEGNYGYTF	TGTGCCAGCAGCTTTGTGGAGGGGAACTATGGCTACACCTTC
TRBJ2-3	TRBV20-1	14	NA	few	CSARWGLATDTQYF	TGCAGTGCTAGATGGGGACTGGCCACAGATACGCAGTATTTT
TRBJ2-3	TRBV12-3/TRBV12-4	16	TRBD1	few	CASSSAPGQGTDTQYF	TGTGCCAGCAGCTCTGCCCCGGGACAGGGAACAGATACGCAGTATTTT
TRBJ2-3	TRBV9	15	NA	NA	CASSAGTLNTDTQYF	TGTGCCAGCAGCGCCGGGACCCTAAACACAGATACGCAGTATTTT
TRBJ2-7	TRBV7-2	18	TRBD2	few	CASSPNDLAGGNIYEQYF	TGTGCCAGCAGCCCAAACGATCTAGCGGGGGGGAATATCTACGAGCAGTACTTC
TRBJ1-2	TRBV6-5	13	TRBD1	NA	CASSPTGYPGYTF	TGTGCCAGCAGCCCGACAGGGTATCCTGGCTACACCTTC
TRBJ2-7	TRBV6-5	11	NA	once	CASSVQNEQYF	TGTGCCAGCAGTGTTCAGAACGAGCAGTACTTC
TRBJ2-1	TRBV2	12	NA	NA	CASTPVWDEQFF	TGTGCCAGCACTCCCGTTTGGGATGAGCAGTTCTTC
TRBJ1-2	TRBV7-2	15	NA	NA	CASSLYVSLMRGYTF	TGTGCCAGCAGCTTGTACGTGAGCTTAATGCGAGGCTACACCTTC
TRBJ2-7	TRBV2	13	NA	NA	CASKSTALGEQYF	TGTGCCAGCAAATCGACAGCACTGGGCGAGCAGTACTTC
TRBJ1-1	TRBV29-1	13	NA	NA	CSVVPQTNTEAFF	TGCAGCGTTGTTCCCCAGACGAACACTGAAGCTTTCTTT
TRBJ1-2	TRBV20-1	13	NA	few	CSASSGGGRGYTF	TGCAGTGCTAGTTCGGGGGGAGGTCGGGGCTACACCTTC
TRBJ2-7	TRBV5-1	16	TRBD1	NA	CASSLRIGTGGNEQYF	TGCGCCAGCAGCTTGAGGATCGGGACAGGGGGCAACGAGCAGTACTTC
TRBJ2-5	TRBV7-2	12	NA	NA	CASSFAAETQYF	TGTGCCAGCAGCTTTGCAGCCGAGACCCAGTACTTC
TRBJ2-1	TRBV4-1	17	NA	few	CASSQYPLRVAGHEQFF	TGCGCCAGCAGCCAATATCCCCTAAGGGTTGCGGGACATGAGCAGTTCTTC
TRBJ2-7	TRBV7-2	18	NA	NA	CASSSGRGAGVSSYEQYF	TGTGCCAGCAGCTCCGGGAGAGGAGCAGGCGTCAGCTCCTACGAGCAGTACTTC
TRBJ2-1	TRBV30	11	NA	NA	CAWSVYNEQFF	TGTGCCTGGAGTGTCTACAACGAGCAGTTCTTC
TRBJ2-7	TRBV5-1	14	NA	few	CASSHDTLNYEQYF	TGCGCCAGCAGCCATGACACCCTTAACTACGAGCAGTACTTC
TRBJ1-3	TRBV6-5	15	NA	NA	CASSYDGRSGNTIYF	TGTGCCAGCAGTTACGACGGACGCTCTGGAAACACCATATATTTT
TRBJ1-2	TRBV29-1	12	NA	few	CSVDQGFYGYTF	TGCAGCGTTGACCAGGGTTTCTATGGCTACACCTTC
TRBJ1-1	TRBV12-3/TRBV12-4	14	NA	few	CASSLGSKNTEAFF	TGTGCCAGCAGTTTAGGTAGCAAGAACACTGAAGCTTTCTTT
TRBJ1-2	TRBV3-1	12	NA	many	CASSQEGYGYTF	TGTGCCAGCAGTCAAGAGGGTTATGGCTACACCTTC
TRBJ1-5	TRBV30	15	NA	NA	CAWSRDGLDNQPQHF	TGTGCCTGGAGCCGGGACGGCTTGGATAATCAGCCCCAGCATTTT
TRBJ2-7	TRBV5-1	14	NA	few	CASSLTLADYEQYF	TGCGCCAGCAGCTTGACGTTGGCAGACTACGAGCAGTACTTC
TRBJ1-3	TRBV18	15	NA	NA	CASSPGRGPGNTIYF	TGTGCCAGCTCACCGGGTAGGGGACCCGGAAACACCATATATTTT
TRBJ2-1	TRBV6-2/TRBV6-3	17	NA	NA	CASGYYKAPGPYNEQFF	TGTGCCAGCGGTTATTATAAAGCACCGGGACCCTACAATGAGCAGTTCTTC
TRBJ2-1	TRBV15	15	TRBD1	few	CATSRTGFSTNEQFF	TGTGCCACCAGCAGGACAGGGTTCTCTACAAATGAGCAGTTCTTC
TRBJ2-7	TRBV12-3/TRBV12-4	12	NA	few	CASSFQIAEQYF	TGTGCCAGCAGTTTTCAAATCGCCGAGCAGTACTTC
TRBJ1-2	TRBV4-3	14	NA	NA	CASSQVSGFEGYTF	TGCGCCAGCAGCCAAGTATCCGGTTTCGAGGGCTACACCTTC
TRBJ1-2	TRBV30	12	TRBD1	few	CAWTGTAYGYTF	TGTGCCTGGACCGGGACAGCCTATGGCTACACCTTC